The clone carrying this T cell receptor (beta chain) was counted a few times. Its specificity is unknown. The table came from immunoSEQ multiplex PCR; TCRdb's copy has only in-frame clones and leaves some out. The data show more than 2 million clones, about 95% seen once. This record belongs to a study of shared clonotypes between healthy human individuals. The overall study: The composition of the donors was a couple of women and a few men aged 18 to 49. Notes on the study in general: Larger estimated richness was generally recorded for naive subsets relative to memory subsets.

CDR3 length: 14 amino acids. Germline V gene data show CDR1 as SGHTA and CDR2 as FQGNSA. V shed 5 bases, J shed 5 bases, and the junction held 5 bases outside the gene matches. Positively selected for CCR7, the CD45RO-negative cells used as naive CD8 cells excluded terminally differentiated effector memory CD45RA+ cells. The J gene is TRBJ1-5, the V gene TRBV7-2; TRBD1 matches 8 bases. Sample: naive CD8+ T cells sorted from blood. This receptor was obtained from a man younger than 30 in good health. In nucleotides, the CDR3 is TGTGCCAGCAGCCAAGGACAGGGACATCAGCCCCAGCATTTT. This encodes CASSQGQGHQPQHF. The full variable domain, in which reference TRBV7-2 and TRBJ1-5 provide the parts outside the CDR3, is GAGVSQSPSNKVTEKGKDVELRCDPISGHTALYWYRQSLGQGLEFLIYFQGNSAPDKSGLPSDRFSAERTGGSVSTLTIQRTQQEDSAVYLCASSQGQGHQPQHFGDGTRLSIL.